Listed below are T cell receptor beta chains from one sample, sequenced in a study of T cell changes during pregnancy in multiple sclerosis. Data came from immunoSEQ multiplex PCR; TCRdb stores just in-frame clones and leaves some out. The sample has tens of thousands of clones; approximately 94% are singletons. Sequencing used peripheral blood, obtained in the third trimester of pregnancy. Receptors originate from a female donor with multiple sclerosis, enrolled in a pregnancy study. CDR3s include the opening cysteine and the closing phenylalanine or tryptophan. The D gene is left open where the match is weak. The size of a clone is reported for some rows only, either as once, few or many, or as a class for expanded clones.

abundance	v_gene	d_gene	j_gene	CDR3aa	CDR3nt
NA	TRBV5-6	NA	TRBJ2-1	CASSGGTSWANEQFF	TGTGCCAGCAGCGGGGGGACGTCTTGGGCCAATGAGCAGTTCTTC
NA	TRBV29-1	NA	TRBJ2-7	CSVVTDYSYEQYF	TGCAGCGTTGTAACTGACTACTCCTACGAGCAGTACTTC
NA	TRBV10-3	NA	TRBJ2-3	CAISVGFSSTDTQYF	TGTGCCATCAGTGTGGGCTTCTCTAGCACAGATACGCAGTATTTT
NA	TRBV11-1	TRBD2	TRBJ2-3	CASSPSPGTTRTDTQYF	TGTGCCAGCAGCCCCTCACCCGGGACTACTCGGACAGATACGCAGTATTTT
NA	TRBV5-1	NA	TRBJ2-7	CASSLQDSYEQYF	TGCGCCAGCAGCTTGCAGGACAGCTACGAGCAGTACTTC
NA	TRBV27	TRBD2	TRBJ2-1	CASSTHGTSGSNEQFF	TGTGCCAGCAGTACCCACGGGACTAGCGGCTCCAATGAGCAGTTCTTC
NA	TRBV15	NA	TRBJ2-1	CATSRDRLDSGEQFF	TGTGCCACCAGCAGAGATCGACTAGATTCGGGCGAGCAGTTCTTC
NA	TRBV11-2	TRBD2	TRBJ2-1	CASSLLAGTLVNEQFF	TGTGCCAGCAGCTTACTAGCGGGAACGTTGGTAAATGAGCAGTTCTTC
NA	TRBV5-8	TRBD1	TRBJ1-5	CASSHGQGDQPQHF	TGTGCCAGCAGCCATGGACAGGGAGATCAGCCCCAGCATTTT
NA	TRBV18	TRBD1	TRBJ2-2	CASSPLQGATGELFF	TGTGCCAGCTCACCACTGCAGGGGGCCACCGGGGAGCTGTTTTTT
NA	TRBV7-8	NA	TRBJ2-6	CASSSQSSGANVLTF	TGTGCCAGCAGCTCTCAGTCCTCTGGGGCCAACGTCCTGACTTTC
once	TRBV4-1	NA	TRBJ2-1	CASSQEGLTYNEQFF	TGCGCCAGCAGCCAAGAGGGACTCACCTACAATGAGCAGTTCTTC
NA	TRBV12-5	TRBD2	TRBJ2-5	CASGKRLAGIQETQYF	TGTGCTAGTGGTAAGCGACTAGCGGGGATACAAGAGACCCAGTACTTC
NA	TRBV7-3	NA	TRBJ2-2	CASSLPFTGELFF	TGTGCCAGCAGCTTACCATTTACCGGGGAGCTGTTTTTT
NA	TRBV4-1	TRBD2	TRBJ2-3	CASGRTSGSGDTQYF	TGCGCCAGCGGCAGGACTAGCGGGAGTGGAGATACGCAGTATTTT
NA	TRBV9	TRBD2	TRBJ2-1	CASSIKREGVGEQFF	TGTGCCAGCAGCATTAAGCGGGAGGGCGTCGGTGAGCAGTTCTTC
NA	TRBV5-1	TRBD2	TRBJ2-3	CASSSGLGTDTQYF	TGCGCCAGCAGCTCGGGACTAGGCACAGATACGCAGTATTTT
NA	TRBV25-1	NA	TRBJ2-3	CATSNGDTQYF	TGTGCCACCTCAAACGGAGATACGCAGTATTTT
NA	TRBV9	NA	TRBJ2-5	CASSVASFSLNQETQYF	TGTGCCAGCAGCGTAGCGTCTTTCTCCTTAAACCAAGAGACCCAGTACTTC
NA	TRBV7-3	TRBD2	TRBJ2-1	CASSLREGRGGEQFF	TGTGCCAGCAGCTTGCGGGAGGGCCGGGGGGGTGAGCAGTTCTTC
NA	TRBV6-1	TRBD1	TRBJ2-7	CASSGGGTGMNEQYF	TGTGCCAGCAGTGGAGGAGGGACAGGGATGAACGAGCAGTACTTC
once	TRBV5-1	TRBD2	TRBJ2-2	CASSLPSGANTGELFF	TGCGCCAGCAGCTTGCCTAGCGGCGCGAACACCGGGGAGCTGTTTTTT
NA	TRBV27	TRBD2	TRBJ2-7	CASRVAGSSYEQYF	TGTGCCAGCAGAGTAGCGGGGAGCTCCTACGAGCAGTACTTC
NA	TRBV19	TRBD2	TRBJ2-1	CASSNRGAGGWGNEQFF	TGTGCCAGTAGCAACAGAGGAGCGGGAGGGTGGGGGAATGAGCAGTTCTTC
NA	TRBV30	NA	TRBJ1-4	CAWSAGGFSEKLFF	TGTGCCTGGAGTGCCGGGGGGTTCAGTGAAAAACTGTTTTTT
NA	TRBV18	NA	TRBJ2-7	CASSPLGQHSGGALYEQYF	TGTGCCAGCTCACCCCTGGGACAACATTCGGGAGGAGCCCTGTACGAGCAGTACTTC
NA	TRBV27	NA	TRBJ1-2	CASSPLSSGGFSHGYTF	TGTGCCAGCTCTCCTTTGTCTTCGGGGGGGTTCTCACATGGCTACACCTTC
NA	TRBV7-9	TRBD1	TRBJ1-2	CASSLESRGSYGYTF	TGTGCCAGCAGCTTAGAATCCAGGGGGTCCTATGGCTACACCTTC